These 7 T cell receptor beta chains share one sample of origin, sequenced in a study of cytomegalovirus exposure and HLA in healthy donors. Researchers ran the PCR with 60 Vbeta and 13 Jbeta primers. The assay was immunoSEQ multiplex PCR, and TCRdb's table has in-frame clones only and misses some. The sample yields over 150,000 clones, 60% to 80% seen once. Sequencing input: PBMCs. These receptors all come from a male donor in good health and CMV-seronegative.

J is TRBJ1-4 and V is TRBV6-6; D ambiguous. V lost 6 bases to trimming and J lost 8 bases, with 16 bases between them. The CDR3 totals 14 residues. The germline V gene has CDR1 MNHNY and CDR2 SVGAGI (reference sequence). Here the CDR3 DNA reads TGTGCCAGCAGCCCCCGACTAGGTTACGAAAAACTGTTTTTT. Protein product: CASSPRLGYEKLFF.

This chain joins TRBV5-1 and TRBJ2-3; no firm D call. Trimming pared 1 base from V and 5 bases from J, leaving 5 bases between. In germline, CDR1 is SGHRS, CDR2 YFSETQ. CDR3 length: 12 amino acids. The CDR3: CASSLTRDTQYF. CDR3 coding DNA: TGCGCCAGCAGCTTGACCAGAGATACGCAGTATTTT.

This sequence joins TRBV5-4 and TRBJ2-5; D is possibly TRBD1 (6 bases). CDR1 and CDR2 from the germline V gene are SGHNT and YYREEE (reference sequence). This CDR3 region has 14 residues. V lost 4 bases and J 5 bases, leaving 15 bases between the germline ends. The CDR3 loop is CASSPQQGSETQYF. The CDR3 nucleotides are TGTGCCAGCAGCCCCCAACAGGGATCGGAGACCCAGTACTTC.

This clone was observed a handful of times. The rearrangement uses TRBV4-3 and TRBJ2-7; 10 nucleotides agree with TRBD2. J gave up 2 bases and V 4 bases, and 8 bases lay outside the gene matches. Germline lookup yields CDR1 LGHNA and CDR2 YSLEER. CDR3 length equals 16 residues. CDR3 protein: CASSREAGGNTYEQYF. CDR3 DNA sequence: TGCGCCAGCAGCCGAGAAGCGGGAGGGAACACCTACGAGCAGTACTTC.

This sequence joins TRBV6-5 and TRBJ1-1; 7 bases are shared with TRBD1. The CDR3 is 12 amino acids. The trim removed 1 base at V and 9 bases at J, leaving 2 bases unmatched. Germline CDR1 is MNHEY and CDR2 is SVGAGI. CDR3 sequence (DNA): TGTGCCAGCAGTTACTACAGGGGACAAGCTTTCTTT. It codes for CASSYYRGQAFF.

The CDR3 coding sequence is TGCGCCAGCGGCGGGGGGCCCCAAGAGACCCAGTACTTC. It codes for CASGGGPQETQYF. The chain couples TRBV5-1 to TRBJ2-5, with 8 bases aligning to TRBD2. CDR1 is SGHRS and CDR2 is YFSETQ in the germline V gene. The CDR3 loop spans 13 amino acids. Trimming at V came to 7 bases and at J to 1 base, leaving 3 bases not matched to a gene.

The genes are TRBV6-5 and TRBJ2-7, with 9 bases matching TRBD2. Germline values: CDR1 MNHEY, CDR2 SVGAGI. This CDR3 has 15 residues. With 5 bases clipped from V and 5 bases from J, the junction kept 10 bases outside the gene matches. The CDR3 protein is CASSLAGNTFNEQYF. CDR3 nucleotide sequence: TGTGCCAGCAGTCTAGCGGGAAATACATTCAACGAGCAGTACTTC.